This T cell receptor (beta chain) was sequenced in a study of T-cell reconstitution after alpha-beta-depleted transplantation in children. This CDR3 is 16 amino acids long. CDR1 and CDR2 from the germline V gene are SGHTA and FQGNSA. V lost 5 bases, J lost 4 bases, and 7 bases stayed unmatched. This clonotype was counted ten times or more. Unique molecular identifiers featured in how the TCRbeta library was prepared. TCRdb independently ran MiXCR on the PCR reads; one entry per CDR3 protein. The repertoire holds around 96,000 distinct CDR3 sequences, with over 9% as singletons. The rearrangement joins TRBV7-2 to TRBJ1-6; TRBD1 aligns across 8 bases. The clonotype was recovered from a human donor who donated a stem cell graft to a child with inherited bone marrow failure. The specimen was PBMCs from the stem cell graft donor, collected from the stem cell graft. As DNA, the CDR3 is TGTGCCAGCAGCACTAGGACAGGGAGTTATAATTCACCCCTCCACTTT. Encoded protein: CASSTRTGSYNSPLHF.